The 16 T cell receptor beta chains reported below all come from one sample, sequenced in a study of blood T cells in healthy people across ages. A sample-barcoded 5' primer and a J-beta primer mix were used in a second PCR of roughly 6 to 11 cycles. Using its own MiXCR run on the 5' RACE reads, TCRdb lists one record per CDR3 protein. The sample lists around 1,800,000 distinct CDR3 sequences, approximately 39% occurring once. The sequenced sample was blood. These receptors were obtained from a human donor in good health.

As for this clonotype: A read error may explain this, as a much larger clone is one base away. The chain uses TRBV29-1 and TRBJ2-4; D assignment may be TRBD1 or TRBD2 (5 bases each). Trimming left V 7 bases short and J 8 bases short, with 12 bases between. Germline CDR1 SQVTM, CDR2 ANQGSEA. The CDR3 totals 11 residues. CDR3 sequence: CSGGSGHIQYF. The CDR3 DNA reads as TGCAGCGGCGGCTCGGGACACATTCAGTACTTC. The full variable domain, completed using reference TRBV29-1 and TRBJ2-4, is SAVISQKPSRDICQRGTSLTIQCQVDSQVTMMFWYRQQPGQSLTLIATANQGSEATYESGFVIDKFPISRPNLTFSTLTVSNMSPEDSSIYLCSGGSGHIQYFGAGTRLSVL.

This clonotype was observed a handful of times. The chain uses TRBV6-5 and TRBJ1-2, with 12 bases identical to TRBD1. Germline values: CDR1 MNHEY, CDR2 SVGAGI. The length of the CDR3 is 15 residues. V lost 9 bases to trimming and J lost 2 bases; unmatched junction nucleotides: 7. The DNA for the CDR3 is TGTGCCAGTAAAACCGGGACAGGGGGCAACTATGGCTACACCTTC. Its translation: CASKTGTGGNYGYTF.

In this sample, this clonotype turned up a few times. V usage is TRBV18 and J usage is TRBJ2-3; tentative D call: TRBD2 (6 bases). Trimming removed 6 bases at V and 4 bases at J, with 11 bases between. CDR1 and CDR2 (germline): KGHSH, LQKENI. The CDR3 spans 13 residues. For the CDR3, the DNA is TGTGCCAGCTCTCCCGGGGGACCAGATACGCAGTATTTT. As protein: CASSPGGPDTQYF.

The chain joins TRBV12-3 or TRBV12-4 to TRBJ1-6, with a tentative D call TRBD1 (5 bases). There are 15 residues in the CDR3. Trimming removed 6 bases from V and 8 bases from J, with 17 bases in between. The CDR3 here is CASRPNTGGDSPLHF. The CDR3 DNA reads as TGTGCCAGCAGACCCAACACAGGAGGAGATTCACCCCTCCACTTT.

The CDR3 nucleotides read TGTGCCAGCAGGCCCAATATCGGACACCCTGAAGCTTTCTTT. Amino acids: CASRPNIGHPEAFF. The V gene is TRBV12-3 or TRBV12-4, the J gene TRBJ1-1; tentatively, D is TRBD1 (5 bases). The CDR3 loop spans 14 amino acids. Between the trimmed V and J ends, which lost 6 bases and 6 bases, there was a span of 17 bases.

This chain connects TRBV29-1 to TRBJ1-1; D not certain. Germline V gene sequence: CDR1 SQVTM, CDR2 ANQGSEA. This CDR3 contains 13 residues. The V gene lost 3 bases and the J gene lost 0 bases, with 8 bases spanning the gap. The CDR3: CSVEGKMNTEAFF. The CDR3 DNA is TGCAGCGTTGAGGGCAAGATGAACACTGAAGCTTTCTTT.

This clonotype has more than one count but fewer than ten. This chain uses TRBV28 with TRBJ1-5; D remains unclear. The V gene's germline CDR1 is MDHEN and CDR2 SYDVKM. Trimming shortened V by 6 bases and J by 1 base, and 19 bases separated the two germline ends. This CDR3 is built from 17 residues. DNA of the CDR3: TGTGCCAGCAGCACCGTCTTTGGGCAGGCAAGCAATCAGCCCCAGCATTTT. Translating gives CASSTVFGQASNQPQHF.

This clonotype turned up a few times. This chain connects TRBV7-2 to TRBJ2-3; D gene uncertain. Between the trimmed V and J ends, which lost 2 bases and 2 bases, there was a span of 11 bases. The CDR3 loop spans 15 amino acids. Germline V lookup: CDR1 SGHTA, CDR2 FQGNSA. The CDR3 DNA sequence: TGTGCCAGCAGCTTAAAAGGTTTCCTCACAGATACGCAGTATTTT. Translation: CASSLKGFLTDTQYF.

This chain uses TRBV3-1 with TRBJ2-5, with D possibly called TRBD1 or TRBD2 (6 bases each). TRBJ2-7 matches the DNA end more closely, so the J call is doubtful. CDR1 and CDR2 from the germline V gene are LGHDT and YNNKEL (reference sequence). The CDR3 runs to 15 residues. DNA of the CDR3: TGTGCCAGCAGCCTACCGGGACTGGGGGCCCACGAGCAGTACTTC. It specifies CASSLPGLGAHEQYF.

The chain employs TRBV7-9 and TRBJ1-6; D is ambiguous. This CDR3 comprises 13 residues. Trimming removed 5 bases at V and 7 bases at J, with 9 bases between. Germline loops: CDR1 SEHNR, CDR2 FQNEAQ (reference sequence). Here the CDR3 DNA reads TGTGCCAGCAGCACCGGACTGAATTCACCCCTCCACTTT. It translates to CASSTGLNSPLHF.

This clonotype came up once. The genes are TRBV11-3 and TRBJ2-1; the D gene is possibly TRBD1 (6 bases). The DNA end favors TRBJ2-7, so the J call may be wrong. The germline V gene encodes CDR1 SGHNT and CDR2 YENEEA. The CDR3 consists of 15 residues. The CDR3 DNA reads as TGTGCCAGCAGCCTGACAGGCAGCTCCTACAATGAGCAGTACTTC. Amino acids: CASSLTGSSYNEQYF.

This rearrangement joins TRBV28 to TRBJ1-5; 12 bases agree with TRBD1. This CDR3 is 16 amino acids long. J lost 4 bases, V lost 5 bases, and 6 bases had no gene match. Per germline, CDR1 MDHEN and CDR2 SYDVKM. The CDR3 DNA sequence: TGTGCCAGCAGTCCAGGGACAGGGGGCTTAAATCAGCCCCAGCATTTT. This encodes CASSPGTGGLNQPQHF.

The table lists this clonotype with many counts. This chain links TRBV7-2 with TRBJ2-1; D gene uncertain. Germline V lookup: CDR1 SGHTA, CDR2 FQGNSA. Trimming pared 8 bases from V and 1 base from J, leaving 12 bases between. The CDR3 length is 14 residues. As DNA, the CDR3 is TGTGCCAGCTATCACAGCCAGTCCTACAATGAGCAGTTCTTC. Protein product: CASYHSQSYNEQFF.

V gene TRBV10-3 combines with J gene TRBJ1-2; no clear D. CDR1 and CDR2 from the germline V gene are ENHRY and SYGVKD. The length of the CDR3 is 15 residues. Trimming removed 7 bases from V and 2 bases from J, with 17 bases in between. The CDR3 sequence: CAIKEGDGENYGYTF. The DNA of the CDR3 is TGTGCCATCAAGGAAGGAGACGGTGAAAACTATGGCTACACCTTC.

V gene TRBV7-2 combines with J gene TRBJ2-3, with 9 positions matching TRBD2. The V gene's germline CDR1 is SGHTA and CDR2 FQGNSA. With 5 bases clipped from V and 9 bases from J, the junction kept 12 bases outside the gene matches. The CDR3 runs 15 residues. The CDR3 nucleotides read TGTGCCAGCAGCCCCCAAGCGGGGGGCCCCCCAACGCAGTATTTT. It translates to CASSPQAGGPPTQYF.

This clonotype was seen just once. The rearrangement uses TRBV27 and TRBJ1-5, with D hard to call. The V and J ends lost 2 bases and 0 bases respectively, with 8 bases between them. The germline gives CDR1 MNHEY, CDR2 SMNVEV (reference sequence). This CDR3 region has 15 residues. The CDR3 spells CASSLRWTSNQPQHF. The DNA of the CDR3 is TGTGCCAGCAGTTTAAGATGGACTAGCAATCAGCCCCAGCATTTT.